These T cell receptor beta chains were read from a single sample in a study of T cells in Graves' hyperthyroidism and ophthalmopathy. TCRdb re-called the multiplex PCR reads through MiXCR, storing one row per CDR3 protein. The sample carries around 350,000 distinct CDR3 sequences, about 17% recorded once. Sample: blood. The receptors were gathered from a woman aged 25 to 39 with Graves' hyperthyroidism that later progressed to Graves' ophthalmopathy. Both conserved end residues are part of each CDR3. Fields, in order: CDR3 DNA, CDR3 protein, V gene, D gene, J gene, clone size, CDR3 length. D genes are given only for firm matches. The size entry is marked missing in some rows and otherwise reads once, few, many or a size class.

TGTGCCAGCAGCCTCCGAGGACCGGTACCTAATGAAAAACTGTTTTTT,CASSLRGPVPNEKLFF,TRBV7-6,-,TRBJ1-4,many,16
TGTGCCAGCAGTGACTCATCCGGGGGAGGGACGCCGAATGAGCAGTTCTTC,CASSDSSGGGTPNEQFF,TRBV2,TRBD2,TRBJ2-1,many,17
TGTGCCAGCAAGGCAACGATTAACACAGATACGCAGTATTTT,CASKATINTDTQYF,TRBV2,-,TRBJ2-3,-,14
TGTGCCTGGAGTCTCCGGGCCTACGAGCAGTACTTC,CAWSLRAYEQYF,TRBV30,-,TRBJ2-7,many,12
TGTGCCATCAGGGGGACTAGCGGGGGCCATGAGGAGCAGTTCTTC,CAIRGTSGGHEEQFF,TRBV10-3,TRBD2,TRBJ2-1,many,15
TGTGCCAGCAGCGGCCGGGACCCCAAAGAGACCCAGTACTTC,CASSGRDPKETQYF,TRBV3-1,-,TRBJ2-5,many,14
TGCAGCGTAGCTACAGGGGGCAACACTGAAGCTTTCTTT,CSVATGGNTEAFF,TRBV29-1,TRBD1,TRBJ1-1,-,13
TGTGCCAGCTCGGGACAGGCTCTTTATCAGCCCCAGCATTTT,CASSGQALYQPQHF,TRBV2,TRBD1,TRBJ1-5,many,14
TGTGCCAGCAGTCTGGACTATCTAGAGACCGGGGAGCTGTTTTTT,CASSLDYLETGELFF,TRBV28,-,TRBJ2-2,many,15
TGTGCCAGCAGTGAAGATAATAAGTTGGGATGGTGGGCCCAAGAGACCCAGTACTTC,CASSEDNKLGWWAQETQYF,TRBV2,-,TRBJ2-5,many,19